This T cell receptor (beta chain) was observed in a study of monozygotic twins with cystic fibrosis. Notes on the study in general: Shared CDR3 numbers were not associated with age, concordance or severity. In 13 of 16 pairs, V gene usage was closest to the co-twin's. Clonality was generally low (median roughly 0.01), higher in the most severe patients.

The method was immunoSEQ multiplex PCR; TCRdb's version includes in-frame clones alone and lacks a portion of them. This sample has about 36,000 clones; over 75% occur once, and the top ten carry about 1.8%. CDR1 is SGHTS and CDR2 is YDEGEE in the germline V gene. Trimming removed 0 bases from V and 4 bases from J, with 11 bases in between. This CDR3 comprises 15 residues. A remark on this clone: Its target is not known.

Sequencing was performed on blood. The clonotype originates from a girl aged 2 to 9 with cystic fibrosis. The chain couples TRBV5-8 to TRBJ1-5, with D possibly matching TRBD1 (6 bases). Here the CDR3 DNA reads TGTGCCAGCAGCTTGGCGTGGACAGAAAATCAGCCCCAGCATTTT. As protein: CASSLAWTENQPQHF.